By frequency in the sample, the clone carrying this T cell receptor (beta chain) is medium-sized. Its specificity is not known. TCRdb re-called the 5' RACE reads with MiXCR, one entry per CDR3 protein. The sample gives about 13,000 distinct CDR3 sequences, 3% to 4.5% of which show up once; more than 6% is in the top ten. This CDR3 contains 14 residues. Unmatched junction bases numbered 11, after V lost 9 bases and J lost 8 bases. The V gene's germline CDR1 is LNHDA and CDR2 SQIVND (reference sequence). This sample was taken from a study of spatial heterogeneity in lung cancer. Study in general: There was a strong correlation between the counts of TCR transcripts measured in tumor regions and a T cell transcriptional module score that was calculated from matched bulk RNA-seq. Findings and limits, study-wide: Ubiquitous and regional expanded TCR counts correlated with ubiquitous and regional nonsynonymous mutations, respectively. Tumors with more nonsynonymous mutations had more expanded intratumoral alpha and beta TCRs.

Time point indicated: sample taken at primary tumor resection. No cell sorting; template was whole RNA from tumor, lung tissue or PBMC. The receptor's source is a male donor with early-stage non-small cell lung cancer. The chain links TRBV19 to TRBJ2-2; 8 bases fit TRBD1. This specimen consisted of lung tumor tissue, obtained at surgery. DNA for the CDR3: TGTGCCAGCTCGACAGGGGCCGTTCTGGGGGAGCTGTTTTTT. This codes for CASSTGAVLGELFF.